This entry lists 19 T cell receptor beta chains sequenced from one sample in a study of OX40 agonist ivuxolimab in advanced cancers. Measured with immunoSEQ multiplex PCR; TCRdb has only the in-frame clones, and not every one. The table records around 70,000 clones, roughly 85% of them present only once. Sequencing was performed on CD4+ or CD8+ T cells sorted from blood, taken in a trial of the OX40 agonist ivuxolimab. The receptors were sampled from an adult with an advanced solid tumor such as melanoma, head and neck, liver or kidney cancer.

V gene TRBV7-3 combines with J gene TRBJ2-2; a weak D match, TRBD2 (6 bases). The CDR3 consists of 16 residues. V gave up 2 bases and J gave up 4 bases, with 14 bases separating them. Germline V gene lookup returns CDR1 SGHTA and CDR2 FQGTGA. The CDR3 loop is CASSLLGGDATGELFF. CDR3 bases: TGTGCCAGCAGCTTATTAGGAGGGGACGCCACCGGGGAGCTGTTTTTT.

The rearrangement uses TRBV7-9 and TRBJ1-1, with D maybe TRBD1 (5 bases). V dropped 4 bases and J dropped 0 bases, with 12 bases sitting between them. Looked up from germline, CDR1 is SEHNR and CDR2 is FQNEAQ (reference sequence). The CDR3 spans 15 residues. Here the CDR3 DNA reads TGTGCCAGCAGCTCCGGGGGGGGTATGAACACTGAAGCTTTCTTT. This encodes CASSSGGGMNTEAFF.

The genes are TRBV27 and TRBJ2-5; 9 bases are shared with TRBD2. The CDR3 has 15 amino acids. CDR1 is MNHEY, CDR2 SMNVEV, per germline (reference sequence). The ends lost 3 bases at V and 5 bases at J; junction bases unmatched: 7. The CDR3 bases are TGTGCCAGCAGTTTCTCGCGGGAGGGTGGGGAGACCCAGTACTTC. Amino acids: CASSFSREGGETQYF.

This chain uses TRBV4-2 with TRBJ1-1; no reliable D call. Per germline, CDR1 LGHNA and CDR2 YNFKEQ. The CDR3 is made up of 14 amino acids. V lost 0 bases and J lost 5, with 10 bases in between. The CDR3 bases are TGTGCCAGCAGCCAAGATAGGGAGAGGACTGAAGCTTTCTTT. Its translation is CASSQDRERTEAFF.

This sequence joins TRBV2 and TRBJ2-3; D unresolved. V lost 4 bases to trimming and J lost 6 bases, with 11 bases between them. The germline gives CDR1 SNHLY, CDR2 FYNNEI. This CDR3 spans 13 amino acids. CDR3 loop: CASSVGRSDTQYF. CDR3 bases: TGTGCCAGCAGTGTAGGGCGGTCGGATACGCAGTATTTT.

The V call is TRBV27, the J call TRBJ2-3; 11 nucleotides line up with TRBD1. This CDR3 is 16 amino acids long. V gave up 4 bases and J gave up 5 bases; unmatched junction bases: 8. CDR1 is MNHEY and CDR2 is SMNVEV in the germline V gene (reference sequence). In DNA, the CDR3 is TGTGCCAGCAGTTCCTCCCGGACAGGGGGCGGAGATACGCAGTATTTT. Protein product: CASSSSRTGGGDTQYF.

This rearrangement joins TRBV5-1 to TRBJ1-5; D is undetermined. The V gene's germline CDR1 is SGHRS and CDR2 YFSETQ. V was cut by 0 bases and J by 0 bases, with 10 bases left in between. The CDR3 consists of 16 residues. The CDR3 spells CASSLDAMTSNQPQHF. The CDR3 region has the DNA TGCGCCAGCAGCTTGGATGCTATGACTAGCAATCAGCCCCAGCATTTT.

V usage is TRBV5-1 and J usage is TRBJ2-1; a possible D gene is TRBD1 (5 bases). Germline values: CDR1 SGHRS, CDR2 YFSETQ. The CDR3 runs to 15 residues. Deletions cut 0 bases from V and 7 bases from J, with 14 bases between. The CDR3 sequence is CASSLGGPHRNEQFF. In DNA form, the CDR3 reads TGCGCCAGCAGCTTGGGGGGCCCCCATCGGAATGAGCAGTTCTTC.

V usage is TRBV7-7 and J usage is TRBJ2-1; 9 nucleotides line up with TRBD1. CDR1 and CDR2 (germline): SSHAT, FNYEAQ (reference sequence). Unmatched junction bases numbered 9, after V lost 6 bases and J lost 6 bases. The CDR3 spans 15 residues. CDR3 amino acids: CASSPGQGFSNEQFF. CDR3 nucleotides: TGTGCCAGCAGTCCTGGACAGGGGTTCTCCAATGAGCAGTTCTTC. The full variable domain, in which reference TRBV7-7 and TRBJ2-1 provide the parts outside the CDR3, is GAGVSQSPRYKVTKRGQDVTLRCDPISSHATLYWYQQALGQGPEFLTYFNYEAQPDKSGLPSDRFSAERPEGSISTLTIQRTEQRDSAMYRCASSPGQGFSNEQFFGPGTRLTVL.

CDR3 in DNA: TGTGCCAGCGGTAGCGGGCCGAACACCGGGGAGCTGTTTTTT. It translates to CASGSGPNTGELFF. The chain is built from TRBV2 and TRBJ2-2; 7 bases align to TRBD2. Germline V CDR1 and CDR2: SNHLY, FYNNEI. The CDR3 runs 14 residues. With 8 bases clipped from V and 0 bases from J, the junction kept 3 bases outside the gene matches.

The V call is TRBV6-6, the J call TRBJ1-5, with TRBD1 as a possible D gene (5 bases). Trimming removed 7 bases from V and 7 bases from J, with 17 bases in between. This CDR3 region has 14 residues. Germline CDR1 and CDR2: MNHNY and SVGAGI (reference sequence). CDR3 coding DNA: TGTGCCAGCACATCAGCGGGGGGTGGGCAGCCCCAGCATTTT. It codes for CASTSAGGGQPQHF.

The chain couples TRBV29-1 to TRBJ1-2, with 7 bases fitting TRBD1. Germline V gene sequence: CDR1 SQVTM, CDR2 ANQGSEA. This CDR3 comprises 14 residues. Losses at the gene ends were 2 bases for V and 2 bases for J; bases not matched to a gene: 5. The CDR3, as DNA: TGCAGCGTTGAACCCCAGACAGGGAACTATGGCTACACCTTC. Its translation: CSVEPQTGNYGYTF.

This chain uses TRBV5-1 with TRBJ2-1; D remains unclear. The V end lost 2 bases, the J end lost 6 bases, and 9 bases lay between the germline ends. CDR3 size: 13 residues. Germline V gene data show CDR1 as SGHRS and CDR2 as YFSETQ. CDR3 sequence (DNA): TGCGCCAGCAGCTTTGGGTTGGGCAATGAGCAGTTCTTC. Its translation is CASSFGLGNEQFF.

This rearrangement joins TRBV18 to TRBJ2-2; 9 nucleotides match TRBD1. Trimming at V came to 0 bases and at J to 7 bases, leaving 6 bases not matched to a gene. CDR3 length: 16 residues. Germline V gene lookup returns CDR1 KGHSH and CDR2 LQKENI. The CDR3 is CASSPPGTGHGGELFF. The CDR3 DNA sequence: TGTGCCAGCTCACCACCCGGGACAGGGCATGGCGGGGAGCTGTTTTTT.

The V gene is TRBV7-9, the J gene TRBJ2-5; TRBD1 agrees at 10 bases. The J call is in doubt because the DNA end fits TRBJ2-7 better. The germline V gene has CDR1 SEHNR and CDR2 FQNEAQ (reference sequence). This CDR3 contains 15 residues. CDR3 protein: CASSSADRGAYEQYF. Written as DNA, the CDR3 is TGTGCCAGCAGCTCGGCGGACAGGGGGGCCTACGAGCAGTACTTC.

The CDR3 region has the DNA TGTGCCAGCAGTTTCGGGACAAGGGGAGATCCGTTTTTT. Translation: CASSFGTRGDPFF. This sequence joins TRBV28 and TRBJ1-4, with D maybe TRBD1 (6 bases). Per germline, CDR1 MDHEN and CDR2 SYDVKM. The CDR3 sequence is 13 residues long. V lost 3 bases and J lost 16, with 18 bases in between.

This chain joins TRBV5-4 and TRBJ2-3; 8 positions agree with TRBD1. The germline gives CDR1 SGHNT, CDR2 YYREEE (reference sequence). There are 16 residues in the CDR3. V gave up 3 bases and J gave up 0 bases; unmatched junction bases: 6. CDR3 protein: CASSSDRAFSTDTQYF. The CDR3 nucleotides read TGTGCCAGCAGCTCGGACAGGGCCTTTAGCACAGATACGCAGTATTTT.

V and J are TRBV7-3 and TRBJ2-5, with D perhaps TRBD2 (6 bases). Germline V gene sequence: CDR1 SGHTA, CDR2 FQGTGA. V gave up 4 bases and J gave up 6 bases, with 15 bases separating them. The CDR3 covers 14 residues. This CDR3 reads CASSSPNGGKTQYF. CDR3 nucleotides: TGTGCCAGCAGCTCCCCGAACGGGGGAAAGACCCAGTACTTC.

This clone was seen once. The gene calls are TRBV5-1 and TRBJ2-1; 10 bases fit TRBD2. The ends lost 0 bases at V and 7 bases at J; junction bases unmatched: 7. The CDR3 loop spans 16 amino acids. CDR1 SGHRS and CDR2 YFSETQ come from the germline V gene. CDR3 sequence (DNA): TGCGCCAGCAGCTTGGTGGCCCTAGCGGGGGAGAATGAGCAGTTCTTC. It is translated as CASSLVALAGENEQFF.